This entry lists 8 T cell receptor beta chains sequenced from one sample in a study of blood T cell repertoires in COVID-19. The repertoire was sequenced with immunoSEQ multiplex PCR; TCRdb's copy has only in-frame clones and lacks some. The sample contains about 200,000 clones, just under 90% of which appear only once. Sequencing was performed on PBMCs or T cells enriched from blood (not recorded which). All receptors derive from a woman aged 25 to 39 with acute COVID-19.

The chain recombines TRBV5-5 with TRBJ1-1; D is perhaps TRBD1 (5 bases). Per germline, CDR1 SGHKS and CDR2 YYEKEE (reference sequence). V gave up 4 bases and J gave up 4 bases, with 14 bases separating them. CDR3 size: 14 residues. CDR3 sequence reads: CASSPWGELTEAFF. The CDR3 DNA sequence: TGTGCCAGCAGCCCCTGGGGGGAACTCACTGAAGCTTTCTTT.

The chain is built from TRBV28 and TRBJ1-5, with D perhaps TRBD1 (5 bases). V dropped 8 bases and J dropped 0 bases, with 17 bases sitting between them. Germline CDR1 is MDHEN and CDR2 is SYDVKM. The CDR3 contains 16 residues. The CDR3 protein is CASAPTAPYSNQPQHF. The CDR3, as DNA: TGTGCCAGCGCCCCGACAGCCCCTTATAGCAATCAGCCCCAGCATTTT.

The CDR3 sequence is CASSLGGLGAFF. In DNA, the CDR3 is TGTGCCAGCAGCTTGGGGGGGCTAGGAGCTTTCTTT. V gene TRBV5-6 combines with J gene TRBJ1-1, with D possibly being TRBD1 (6 bases). V was clipped by 0 bases and J by 10 bases, with 10 bases between them. Germline V gene sequence: CDR1 SGHDT, CDR2 YYEEEE. The CDR3 contains 12 residues.

The chain carries TRBV28 and TRBJ1-4, with 9 bases lining up with TRBD1. V shed 4 bases and J 4 bases; nucleotides not matched to a gene: 7. Germline V gives CDR1 MDHEN, CDR2 SYDVKM. The CDR3 runs to 16 residues. The DNA for the CDR3 is TGTGCCAGCAGTTCGTACAGGGGGCGGAATAATGAAAAACTGTTTTTT. It specifies CASSSYRGRNNEKLFF.

The chain carries TRBV9 and TRBJ2-3; D is ambiguous. The V end lost 0 bases, the J end lost 6 bases, and 5 bases lay between the germline ends. CDR1 and CDR2 from the germline V gene are SGDLS and YYNGEE. The CDR3 spans 12 residues. CDR3 sequence: CASSVVTDTQYF. The CDR3 nucleotides read TGTGCCAGCAGCGTAGTCACTGATACGCAGTATTTT.

The chain uses TRBV27 and TRBJ2-1; 13 bases match TRBD2. CDR3 length equals 17 residues. Germline CDR1 and CDR2: MNHEY and SMNVEV (reference sequence). V shed 5 bases, J shed 8 bases, and the junction held 12 bases outside the gene matches. The chain's CDR3 is CASSPTTPGLAGHEQFF. As DNA, the CDR3 is TGTGCCAGCAGTCCGACCACGCCGGGACTAGCGGGGCATGAGCAGTTCTTC.

J is TRBJ1-5 and V is TRBV9; the match to TRBD1 covers 7 bases. The CDR3 is 14 residues long. Germline-derived CDR1 and CDR2 are SGDLS and YYNGEE. J was trimmed by 5 bases and V by 4 bases; bases with no gene match: 6. The CDR3, as DNA: TGTGCCAGCAGCTTGGGACAGATTGATCAGCCCCAGCATTTT. Its protein product is CASSLGQIDQPQHF.

The genes are TRBV21-1 and TRBJ1-2; the listed D gene, TRBD1, was not tested against the DNA. TRBV21-1 is marked as a pseudogene. There are 13 residues in the CDR3. Here the CDR3 DNA reads TGTGCCAGCAAGGCAGGGGGCCCCGCAGGCTACACCTTC. It is translated as CASKAGGPAGYTF.